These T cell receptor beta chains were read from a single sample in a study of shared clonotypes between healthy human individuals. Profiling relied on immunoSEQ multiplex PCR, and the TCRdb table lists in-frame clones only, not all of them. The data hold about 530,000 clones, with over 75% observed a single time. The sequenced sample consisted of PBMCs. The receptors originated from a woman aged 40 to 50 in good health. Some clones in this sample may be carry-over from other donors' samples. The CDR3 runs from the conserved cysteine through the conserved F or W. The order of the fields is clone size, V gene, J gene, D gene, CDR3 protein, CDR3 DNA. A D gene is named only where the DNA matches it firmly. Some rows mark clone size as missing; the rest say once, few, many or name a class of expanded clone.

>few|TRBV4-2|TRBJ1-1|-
CASSPLGVENTEAFF
TGTGCCAGCAGCCCCCTGGGGGTGGAGAACACTGAAGCTTTCTTT
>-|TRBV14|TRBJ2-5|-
CASSQDFNSETQYF
TGTGCCAGCAGCCAAGATTTTAATTCAGAGACCCAGTACTTC
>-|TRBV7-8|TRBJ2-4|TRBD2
CASSRRGDGSNIQYF
TGTGCCAGCAGCCGGCGGGGGGACGGGTCCAACATTCAGTACTTC
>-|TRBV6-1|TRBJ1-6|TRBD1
CASSEGQGHNSPLHF
TGTGCCAGCAGTGAAGGACAGGGCCATAATTCACCCCTCCACTTT
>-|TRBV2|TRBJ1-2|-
CASSPGLPRGNYGYTF
TGTGCCAGCAGTCCGGGACTTCCGAGGGGTAACTATGGCTACACCTTC
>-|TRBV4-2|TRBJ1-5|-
CASSQESRQPGHTWGNQPQHF
TGTGCCAGCAGCCAAGAGTCAAGACAGCCGGGCCACACTTGGGGCAATCAGCCCCAGCATTTT
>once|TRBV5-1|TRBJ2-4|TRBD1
CASSEATGVAKNIQYF
TGCGCCAGCAGCGAGGCGACAGGGGTGGCCAAAAACATTCAGTACTTC
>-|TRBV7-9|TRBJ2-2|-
CASSGGLPKNTGELFF
TGTGCCAGCAGCGGAGGACTACCAAAGAACACCGGGGAGCTGTTTTTT
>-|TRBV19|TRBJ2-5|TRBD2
CASSGTSGRPKETQYF
TGTGCCAGTAGTGGGACTAGCGGGAGGCCCAAAGAGACCCAGTACTTC
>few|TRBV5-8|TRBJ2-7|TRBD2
CASSSFSSGRKGYEQYF
TGTGCCAGCAGCTCCTTTAGTAGCGGGAGAAAGGGATACGAGCAGTACTTC
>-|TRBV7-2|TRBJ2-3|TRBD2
CASSFSWGGGTDTQYF
TGTGCCAGCAGCTTTAGCTGGGGAGGGGGCACAGATACGCAGTATTTT
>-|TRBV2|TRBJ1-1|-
CASSTASNTEAFF
TGTGCCAGCAGCACGGCCTCGAACACTGAAGCTTTCTTT
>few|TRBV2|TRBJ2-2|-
CASSVVNTGELFF
TGTGCCAGCAGTGTTGTGAACACCGGGGAGCTGTTTTTT
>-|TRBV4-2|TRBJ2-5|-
CASSLRDDVTQYF
TGTGCCAGCAGCCTGCGGGACGATGTGACCCAGTACTTC
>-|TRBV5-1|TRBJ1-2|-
CASSLTANYGYTF
TGCGCCAGCAGCTTGACCGCTAACTATGGCTACACCTTC
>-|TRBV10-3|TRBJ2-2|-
CAISDPPGRSTGELFF
TGTGCCATCAGTGACCCACCGGGCCGATCTACCGGGGAGCTGTTTTTT
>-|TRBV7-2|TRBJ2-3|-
CASSSQTGGWDTDTQYF
TGTGCCAGCAGCTCCCAGACAGGAGGATGGGACACAGATACGCAGTATTTT
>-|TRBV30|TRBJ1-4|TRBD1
CAWTRTGTTNEKLFF
TGTGCCTGGACCCGGACAGGGACCACTAATGAAAAACTGTTTTTT
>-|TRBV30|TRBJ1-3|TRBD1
CARQGAVGNTIYF
TGTGCCCGTCAGGGGGCAGTTGGAAACACCATATATTTT
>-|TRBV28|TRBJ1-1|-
CASSFPRLLRRSTAFF
TGTGCCAGCAGTTTTCCCCGACTCCTGCGACGGTCAACGGCTTTCTTT
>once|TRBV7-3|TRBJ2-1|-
CASSGGNEQFF
TGTGCCAGCAGCGGCGGCAATGAGCAGTTCTTC
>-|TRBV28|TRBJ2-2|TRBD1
CASRTHRDRGRVGELFF
TGTGCCAGCAGGACCCACCGGGACAGGGGGCGCGTCGGGGAGCTGTTTTTT
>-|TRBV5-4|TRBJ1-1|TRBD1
CASSAAQGADTEAFF
TGTGCCAGCAGCGCCGCGCAGGGGGCCGACACTGAAGCTTTCTTT
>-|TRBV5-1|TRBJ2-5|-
CASSLARAPPQETQYF
TGCGCCAGCAGCTTGGCCCGGGCCCCACCCCAAGAGACCCAGTACTTC
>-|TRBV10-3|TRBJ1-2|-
CAITRGVGYGYTF
TGTGCCATCACCCGGGGGGTCGGCTATGGCTACACCTTC
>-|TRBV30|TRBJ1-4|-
CAWNTGTPSEKLFF
TGTGCCTGGAACACCGGGACCCCCAGTGAAAAACTGTTTTTT
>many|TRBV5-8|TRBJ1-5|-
CASSLRAGDSNQPQHF
TGTGCCAGCAGCTTGCGTGCGGGGGATAGCAATCAGCCCCAGCATTTT
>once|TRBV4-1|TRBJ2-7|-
CASSQGGLPGYEQYF
TGCGCCAGCAGCCAAGGGGGGCTACCAGGGTACGAGCAGTACTTC
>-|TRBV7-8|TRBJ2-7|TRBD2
CASSARRGAYEQYF
TGTGCCAGCTCCGCTAGGCGGGGGGCATACGAGCAGTACTTC
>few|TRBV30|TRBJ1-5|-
CAWSQARQQPQHF
TGTGCCTGGAGCCAAGCAAGGCAACAGCCCCAGCATTTT
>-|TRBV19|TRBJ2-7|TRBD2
CASRASGVSYEQYF
TGTGCCAGTAGGGCTAGCGGGGTCTCCTACGAGCAGTACTTC
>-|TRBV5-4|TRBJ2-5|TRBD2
CASSLELAEETQYF
TGTGCCAGCAGCCTTGAACTAGCGGAAGAGACCCAGTACTTC
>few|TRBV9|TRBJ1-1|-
CASSGSRGLGTEAFF
TGTGCCAGCAGCGGCAGCAGGGGTTTAGGGACTGAAGCTTTCTTT
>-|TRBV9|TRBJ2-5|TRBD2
CASSVGDSGRGFQETQYF
TGTGCCAGCAGCGTAGGAGATAGCGGGAGGGGTTTCCAAGAGACCCAGTACTTC
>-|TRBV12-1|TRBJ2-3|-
CASSFLGGTSGRRDTNTQYF
TGTGCCAGCAGCTTCCTGGGGGGGACTAGCGGGAGGCGGGATACGAATACGCAGTATTTT
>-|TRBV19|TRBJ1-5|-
CASTPGEYSNQPQHF
TGTGCCAGTACCCCGGGAGAATATAGCAATCAGCCCCAGCATTTT
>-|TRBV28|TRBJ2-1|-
CASSPPGHLNNEQFF
TGTGCCAGCAGCCCCCCGGGACACCTGAACAATGAGCAGTTCTTC
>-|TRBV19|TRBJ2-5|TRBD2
CASSIGGLAGQETQYF
TGTGCCAGTAGTATCGGTGGACTAGCGGGACAAGAGACCCAGTACTTC
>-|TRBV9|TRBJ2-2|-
CASSVAPTGELFF
TGTGCCAGCAGCGTAGCTCCTACCGGGGAGCTGTTTTTT
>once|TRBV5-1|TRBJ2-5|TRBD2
CASRRTSGDQETQYF
TGCGCCAGCCGGAGGACTAGCGGGGACCAAGAGACCCAGTACTTC
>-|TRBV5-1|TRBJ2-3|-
CASSLVGGSTDTQYF
TGCGCCAGCAGCTTGGTGGGGGGTAGCACAGATACGCAGTATTTT
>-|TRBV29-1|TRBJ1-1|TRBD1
CSVKTGGDTEAFF
TGCAGCGTTAAGACAGGGGGAGACACTGAAGCTTTCTTT
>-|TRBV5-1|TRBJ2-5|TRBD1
CASSPDRAQETQYF
TGCGCCAGCAGCCCGGACAGGGCTCAAGAGACCCAGTACTTC
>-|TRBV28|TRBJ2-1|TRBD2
CASSSLAGVPNEQFF
TGTGCCAGCAGCTCACTAGCGGGAGTTCCCAATGAGCAGTTCTTC
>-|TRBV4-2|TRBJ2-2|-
CASSQVGGIGELFF
TGTGCCAGCAGCCAAGTTGGGGGGATCGGGGAGCTGTTTTTT
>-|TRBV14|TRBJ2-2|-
CASSQDKGHRGAVF
TGTGCCAGCAGCCAAGACAAAGGACACCGGGGAGCTGTTTTT
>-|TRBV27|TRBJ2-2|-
CASSSAGSADTGELFF
TGTGCCAGCAGTTCCGCGGGATCGGCGGACACCGGGGAGCTGTTTTTT
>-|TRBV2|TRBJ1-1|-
CASSEESETEAFF
TGTGCCAGCAGTGAAGAGTCGGAGACTGAAGCTTTCTTT
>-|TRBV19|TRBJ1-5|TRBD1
CASSRPPGTGGSNSNQPQHF
TGTGCCAGTAGCCGCCCCCCCGGGACAGGGGGCTCTAATAGCAATCAGCCCCAGCATTTT
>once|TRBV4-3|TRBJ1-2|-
CASSRGQLYGYTF
TGCGCCAGCAGCCGAGGACAGCTCTATGGCTACACCTTC